This T cell receptor (beta chain) was recovered during a study of cytomegalovirus exposure and HLA in healthy donors. Looking at the study overall: Tens of millions of unique TCRs from HLA-typed donors were held in an early data release.

The CDR3 runs 15 residues. CDR1 is MGHDK, CDR2 SYGVNS, per germline. Trimming removed 4 bases at V and 6 bases at J, with 15 bases between. PCR amplification relied on 60 Vbeta primers (plus 13 Jbeta primers). The data were produced by immunoSEQ multiplex PCR, yet TCRdb's version contains in-frame clones alone and is incomplete. This table holds about 120,000 clones, 81% found once. The sample was PBMCs. V gene TRBV25-1 combines with J gene TRBJ2-2; D is uncertain. This receptor was obtained from a middle-aged woman in good health and CMV-seronegative. CDR3 nucleotides: TGTGCCAGCAGTGTTGGGTCGGGTTTTTCCGGGGAGCTGTTTTTT. Protein sequence: CASSVGSGFSGELFF.